The 16 T cell receptor beta chains below come from one sample, sequenced in a study of T cells after yellow fever vaccination. MiXCR, applied by TCRdb to the 5' RACE reads, yields one record per CDR3 protein. Of hundreds of thousands of distinct CDR3 sequences listed, roughly 3.9% are singletons. The sequencing used PBMCs, collected 5 days after the yellow fever booster vaccination. These receptor sequences come from a man aged 18 to 30 who received the YFV17D yellow fever vaccine.

This clonotype has more than one count but fewer than ten. In DNA form, the CDR3 reads TGTGCCAGCAGTGCGGGGGTGGGGGAGCAGTTCTTC. Amino acid sequence: CASSAGVGEQFF. The gene calls are TRBV6-5 and TRBJ2-1, with 7 bases aligning to TRBD2. Per germline, CDR1 MNHEY and CDR2 SVGAGI. Losses at the gene ends were 5 bases for V and 10 bases for J; bases not matched to a gene: 5. CDR3 length equals 12 residues.

This clonotype was observed a handful of times. The V call is TRBV20-1, the J call TRBJ2-4; 12 bases match TRBD2. The CDR3 has 15 residues. Germline-derived CDR1 and CDR2 are DFQATT and SNEGSKA (reference sequence). Unmatched junction bases numbered 9, after V lost 2 bases and J lost 10 bases. The CDR3 here is CSARPYGTSGLIQYF. CDR3 in DNA: TGCAGTGCTAGACCCTACGGGACTAGCGGGCTGATTCAGTACTTC.

CDR3 DNA: TGTGCCAGCAGCGACCAAGGGCGGAAACTGTTTTTT. Translated: CASSDQGRKLFF. This chain connects TRBV3-1 to TRBJ1-4, with D uncertain. The germline V gene has CDR1 LGHDT and CDR2 YNNKEL (reference sequence). V lost 5 bases and J lost 11, with 12 bases in between. CDR3 length: 12 residues.

This clonotype appeared a few times. The chain is built from TRBV12-3 or TRBV12-4 and TRBJ1-1, with unresolved D. Trimming left V 6 bases short and J 0 bases short, with 2 bases between. The CDR3 is 11 amino acids. CDR3 amino acids: CASSMNTEAFF. CDR3 DNA: TGTGCCAGCAGCATGAACACTGAAGCTTTCTTT.

This clonotype occurred many times. The chain couples TRBV6-2 or TRBV6-3 to TRBJ1-4, with TRBD1 as a possible D gene (6 bases). The CDR3 contains 17 residues. Germline values: CDR1 MNHEY, CDR2 SVGEGT. Between the trimmed V and J ends, which lost 6 bases and 0 bases, there was a span of 17 bases. The CDR3 DNA sequence: TGTGCCAGCAGACCGAGGGACACACGAACAACTAATGAAAAACTGTTTTTT. It encodes CASRPRDTRTTNEKLFF.

The rearrangement uses TRBV29-1 and TRBJ2-2; no firm D call. The CDR3 sequence is 12 residues long. V was clipped by 4 bases and J by 4 bases, with 7 bases between them. Germline values: CDR1 SQVTM, CDR2 ANQGSEA. The CDR3 loop is CSVAGPTGELFF. CDR3 nucleotides: TGCAGCGTTGCCGGGCCCACCGGGGAGCTGTTTTTT.

The chain is built from TRBV4-3 and TRBJ2-1, with unresolved D. Germline CDR1 and CDR2: LGHNA and YSLEER. V was clipped by 0 bases and J by 0 bases, with 9 bases between them. This CDR3 is built from 16 residues. DNA for the CDR3: TGCGCCAGCAGCCAAGATCAAGCAGTCTCCTACAATGAGCAGTTCTTC. It yields the protein CASSQDQAVSYNEQFF.

In its sample, this clonotype was seen many times. V usage is TRBV4-2 and J usage is TRBJ1-1; D perhaps matches TRBD1 (6 bases). This CDR3 spans 18 amino acids. The germline V and J ends were trimmed by 3 bases and 0 bases, with 20 bases remaining between them. Germline V gene lookup returns CDR1 LGHNA and CDR2 YNFKEQ. The CDR3 reads CASSQREGERHMNTEAFF. In nucleotides, the CDR3 is TGTGCCAGCAGCCAGCGGGAGGGGGAGCGCCACATGAACACTGAAGCTTTCTTT.

The chain joins TRBV9 to TRBJ2-7; D possibly corresponds to TRBD2 (6 bases). Germline-derived CDR1 and CDR2 are SGDLS and YYNGEE. The CDR3 has 15 amino acids. Trimming stripped 2 bases from V and 5 bases from J, with 17 bases between. CDR3 sequence reads: CASSVLPGRSDEQYF. CDR3 bases: TGTGCCAGCAGCGTTTTGCCAGGGAGGTCAGACGAGCAGTACTTC.

This clonotype was recorded at least ten times. CDR3 DNA sequence: TGCAGTGTCCTCTACGGGGGGGCCTACAATGAGCAGTTCTTC. Translated: CSVLYGGAYNEQFF. The gene calls are TRBV20-1 and TRBJ2-1, with 8 bases matching TRBD2. The length of the CDR3 is 14 residues. V shed 7 bases, J shed 2 bases, and the junction held 7 bases outside the gene matches. CDR1 DFQATT and CDR2 SNEGSKA come from the germline V gene (reference sequence).

CDR3 residues: CSADGGAYYGYTF. DNA of the CDR3: TGCAGTGCCGATGGGGGGGCCTACTATGGCTACACCTTC. The chain employs TRBV20-1 and TRBJ1-2; D is possibly TRBD1 (6 bases). V was shortened by 6 bases and J by 3 bases, with 14 bases between the two germline ends. The CDR3 runs 13 residues. The V gene's germline CDR1 is DFQATT and CDR2 SNEGSKA (reference sequence).

This clonotype was seen more than once but under ten times. The chain uses TRBV5-1 and TRBJ2-7; D is unclear. Germline V lookup: CDR1 SGHRS, CDR2 YFSETQ. The CDR3 loop spans 13 amino acids. V dropped 3 bases and J dropped 4 bases, with 11 bases sitting between them. Here the CDR3 reads CASSSRSTYEQYF. CDR3 coding DNA: TGCGCCAGCAGCTCTAGGTCGACGTACGAGCAGTACTTC.

This clonotype was seen at least ten times. This chain connects TRBV20-1 to TRBJ2-3, with TRBD1 matching over 7 bases. Germline values: CDR1 DFQATT, CDR2 SNEGSKA (reference sequence). This CDR3 has 14 amino acids. Trimming at V came to 6 bases and at J to 1 base, leaving 7 bases not matched to a gene. In DNA form, the CDR3 reads TGCAGTGCCGATGGGACAGCCCGCACAGATACGCAGTATTTT. Its translation is CSADGTARTDTQYF.

The rearrangement links TRBV7-9 to TRBJ1-3; D gene unclear. Germline CDR1 and CDR2: SEHNR and FQNEAQ (reference sequence). The CDR3 has 13 amino acids. V lost 4 bases and J 2 bases, leaving 6 bases between the germline ends. The CDR3 loop reads CASSWAPGNTIYF. CDR3 bases: TGTGCCAGCAGCTGGGCCCCTGGAAACACCATATATTTT.

There are a few counts of this clonotype. The V gene is TRBV6-5, the J gene TRBJ2-1, with TRBD1 matching 11 bases. CDR3 length equals 15 residues. Germline V gene sequence: CDR1 MNHEY, CDR2 SVGAGI. J gave up 10 bases and V 0 bases, and 5 bases lay outside the gene matches. The CDR3 coding sequence is TGTGCCAGCAGTTACTCGGGGACAGGGGGTAGGGAGCAGTTCTTC. Protein: CASSYSGTGGREQFF.

This clonotype was detected many times. The chain couples TRBV28 to TRBJ2-1; D is ambiguous. V was shortened by 8 bases and J by 1 base, with 6 bases between the two germline ends. This CDR3 contains 12 residues. Germline V lookup: CDR1 MDHEN, CDR2 SYDVKM. The CDR3 nucleotides read TGTGCCAGCGGGTGGTCCTACAATGAGCAGTTCTTC. Translation gives CASGWSYNEQFF.